This entry describes one T cell receptor beta chain. This clonotype has a count of ten or more. This clone's antigen is unknown. Base qualities are not at hand, and no much larger clone is one base apart. This sample is part of a study of early T cells in non-severe SARS-CoV-2 infection (dated by TCRdb to the early 2020s). With regard to the full study: Because TCR sequencing relied on bulk RNA taken from unsorted whole blood, pairing of alpha and beta chains was not possible. General conclusions and limits of the study: VDJdb matching was skewed toward anti-spike CD8 responses and likely underestimated virus-specific expansions, missing private and CD4 specificities.

The study was a case-control design nested within a healthcare worker cohort in London, UK, with weekly nasopharyngeal swab PCR tests and blood sampling. Healthcare workers were recruited during the week of the UK lockdown, between 23 and 31 March 2020, and followed weekly for up to roughly 15 weeks. CDR1 is given as MGHDK and CDR2 as SYGVNS, both from the germline V gene. For this chain, trimming is 6 bases at the V end and 5 bases at the J end, and the number of junction bases without a gene match is 8. The CDR3 measures 14 amino acids from cysteine to phenylalanine. The only DNA kept is the CDR3, 42 bases in frame from the first base. Receptors were amplified or captured by 5' RACE. Sequenced on a NextSeq 500. In the TCR library protocol, unique molecular identifiers were attached to individual cDNA molecules to correct for PCR bias and sequencing error. TCR alpha and beta chains were both sequenced, and the abundances of alpha and beta sequences in each sample were closely correlated with each other. As for how the authors treated the data: Decombinator V4 was used to perform V gene, J gene and CDR3 annotation of TCR sequences. Expanded TCRs were defined as changing significantly between any two time points under a Poisson model with p below 0.0001. TCR abundances were normalised to the total number of TCRs sequenced per sample and were expressed as counts per million. MAIT TCRs were defined by TRAV1-2 paired with TRAJ12, TRAJ20 or TRAJ33, and iNKT TCRs by TRAV10 paired with TRAJ18. A search of VDJdb, accessed on 1 November 2021, was run for TCRs annotated to CMV, EBV and SARS-CoV-2, with TCRs annotated for multiple antigens excluded. TCRdb passed the public sequencing reads through fastp at Q25 and MiXCR, retaining productive beta sequences. A single entry per CDR3 protein holds the most common genes and DNA from its merged rows. V and J calls and clone size were set by TCRdb, not the authors. The sample contains 84,000 or so distinct CDR3 sequences, 9% to 14% of them found a single time. The ten largest clones capture over 2.5% of the sample.

The rearrangement combines TRBV25-1 with TRBJ2-7; the central 9 bases match TRBD1. Sequencing used whole blood. This receptor was identified in an adult who was a healthcare worker with PCR-confirmed SARS-CoV-2 infection or an uninfected control (not recorded which). The CDR3 sequence is CASRRGQGKNEQYF. The DNA reads TGTGCCAGCAGGAGAGGACAGGGGAAAAACGAGCAGTACTTC.